This T cell receptor (beta chain) was found in a study of T-cell reconstitution after alpha-beta-depleted transplantation in children. This sample's TCRbeta library carried unique molecular identifier barcodes. TCRdb re-called the PCR reads with MiXCR, one entry per CDR3 protein. The table records about 600,000 distinct CDR3 sequences, 8% to 11% of them present only once. Looked up from germline, CDR1 is MNHEY and CDR2 is SVGEGT. Trimming cost V 6 bases and J 4 bases, with 15 bases left between them. CDR3 length: 14 amino acids. This receptor was taken from a human donor who donated a stem cell graft to a child with acute myeloid leukemia. The chain links TRBV6-2 or TRBV6-3 to TRBJ1-1; D is perhaps TRBD1 (5 bases). The sequencing used PBMCs from the stem cell graft donor, collected from the stem cell graft. The CDR3 sequence is CASSPVGGGTEAFF. In DNA form, the CDR3 reads TGTGCCAGCAGCCCCGTGGGGGGGGGCACTGAAGCTTTCTTT.